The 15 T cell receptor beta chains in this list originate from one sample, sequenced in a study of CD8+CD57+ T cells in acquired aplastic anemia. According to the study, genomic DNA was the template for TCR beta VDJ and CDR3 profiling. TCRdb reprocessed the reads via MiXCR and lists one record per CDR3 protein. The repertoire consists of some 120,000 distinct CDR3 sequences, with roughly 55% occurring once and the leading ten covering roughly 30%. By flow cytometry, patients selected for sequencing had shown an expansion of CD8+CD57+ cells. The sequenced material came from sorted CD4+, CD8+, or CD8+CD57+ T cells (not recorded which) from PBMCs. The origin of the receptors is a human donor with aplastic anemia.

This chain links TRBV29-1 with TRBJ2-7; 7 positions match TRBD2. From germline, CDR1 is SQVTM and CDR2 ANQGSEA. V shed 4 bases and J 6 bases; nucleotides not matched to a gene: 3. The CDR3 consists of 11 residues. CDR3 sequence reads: CSVAGGSEQYF. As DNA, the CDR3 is TGCAGCGTTGCCGGGGGGAGCGAGCAGTACTTC.

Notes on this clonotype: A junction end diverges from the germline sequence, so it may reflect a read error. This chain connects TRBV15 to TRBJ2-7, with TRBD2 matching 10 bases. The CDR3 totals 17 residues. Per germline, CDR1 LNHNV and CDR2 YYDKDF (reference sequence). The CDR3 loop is CATSREGTSGASYEQYF. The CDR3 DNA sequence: TGTGCCACCAGCAGAGAGGGAACTAGCGGGGCCTCCTACGAGCAATACTTC.

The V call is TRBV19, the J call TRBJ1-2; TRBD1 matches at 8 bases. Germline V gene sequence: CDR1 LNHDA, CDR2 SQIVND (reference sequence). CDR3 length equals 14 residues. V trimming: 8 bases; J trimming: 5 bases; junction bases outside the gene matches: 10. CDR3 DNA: TGTGCCAGTGTACAAGGGCAGGGGGCATATGGCTACACCTTC. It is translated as CASVQGQGAYGYTF. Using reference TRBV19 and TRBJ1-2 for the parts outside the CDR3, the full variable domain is DGGITQSPKYLFRKEGQNVTLSCEQNLNHDAMYWYRQDPGQGLRLIYYSQIVNDFQKGDIAEGYSVSREKKESFPLTVTSAQKNPTAFYLCASVQGQGAYGYTFGSGTRLTVV.

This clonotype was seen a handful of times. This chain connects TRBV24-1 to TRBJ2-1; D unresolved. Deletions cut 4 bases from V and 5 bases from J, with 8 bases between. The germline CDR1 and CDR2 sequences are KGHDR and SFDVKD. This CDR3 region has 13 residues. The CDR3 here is CATSDQNNNEQFF. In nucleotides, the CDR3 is TGTGCCACCAGTGACCAAAATAACAATGAGCAGTTCTTC.

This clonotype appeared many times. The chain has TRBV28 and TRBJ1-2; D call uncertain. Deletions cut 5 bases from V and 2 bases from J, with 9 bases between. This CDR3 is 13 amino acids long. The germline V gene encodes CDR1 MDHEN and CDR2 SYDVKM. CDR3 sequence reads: CASSLTLNYGYTF. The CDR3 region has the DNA TGTGCCAGCAGTCTGACTCTGAACTATGGCTACACCTTC.

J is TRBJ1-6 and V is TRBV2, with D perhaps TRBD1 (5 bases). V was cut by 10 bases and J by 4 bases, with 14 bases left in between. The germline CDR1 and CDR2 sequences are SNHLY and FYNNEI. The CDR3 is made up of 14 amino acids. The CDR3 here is CATREGTYNSPLHF. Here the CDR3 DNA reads TGTGCCACCAGGGAGGGGACGTATAATTCACCCCTCCACTTT. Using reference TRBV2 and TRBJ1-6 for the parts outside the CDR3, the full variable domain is EPEVTQTPSHQVTQMGQEVILRCVPISNHLYFYWYRQILGQKVEFLVSFYNNEISEKSEIFDDQFSVERPDGSNFTLKIRSTKLEDSAMYFCATREGTYNSPLHFGNGTRLTVT.

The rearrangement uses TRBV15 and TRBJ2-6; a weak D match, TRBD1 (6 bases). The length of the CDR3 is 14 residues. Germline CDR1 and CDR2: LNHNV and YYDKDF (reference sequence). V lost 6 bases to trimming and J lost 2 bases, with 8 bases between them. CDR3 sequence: CATSSGAGANVLTF. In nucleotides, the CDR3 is TGTGCCACCAGTTCAGGGGCTGGGGCCAACGTCCTGACTTTC. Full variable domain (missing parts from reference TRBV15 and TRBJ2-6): DAMVIQNPRYQVTQFGKPVTLSCSQTLNHNVMYWYQQKSSQAPKLLFHYYDKDFNNEADTPDNFQSRRPNTSFCFLDIRSPGLGDTAMYLCATSSGAGANVLTFGAGSRLTVL.

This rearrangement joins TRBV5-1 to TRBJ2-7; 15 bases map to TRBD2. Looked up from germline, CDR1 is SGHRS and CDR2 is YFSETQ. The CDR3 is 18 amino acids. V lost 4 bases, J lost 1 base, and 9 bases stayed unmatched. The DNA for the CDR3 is TGCGCCAGCAGCCGGGTAGGGACTAGCGGGGGGCAGTCCTACGAGCAGTACTTC. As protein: CASSRVGTSGGQSYEQYF.

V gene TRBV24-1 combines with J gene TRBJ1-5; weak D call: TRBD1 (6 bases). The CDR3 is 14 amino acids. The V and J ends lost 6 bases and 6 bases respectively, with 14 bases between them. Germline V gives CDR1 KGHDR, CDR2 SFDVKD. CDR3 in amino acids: CATSPTGGVQPQHF. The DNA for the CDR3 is TGTGCCACCAGTCCTACGGGGGGCGTTCAGCCCCAGCATTTT.

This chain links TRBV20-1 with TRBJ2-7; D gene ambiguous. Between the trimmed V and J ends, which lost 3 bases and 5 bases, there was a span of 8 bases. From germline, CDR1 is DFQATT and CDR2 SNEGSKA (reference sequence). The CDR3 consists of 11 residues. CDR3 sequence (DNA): TGCAGTGCTAGTCTAGTTCACGAGCAGTACTTC. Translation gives CSASLVHEQYF.

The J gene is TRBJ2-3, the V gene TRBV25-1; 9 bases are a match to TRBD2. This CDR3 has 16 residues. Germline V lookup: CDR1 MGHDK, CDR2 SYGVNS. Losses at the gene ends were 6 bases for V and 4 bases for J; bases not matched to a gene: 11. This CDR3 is CASSRTSGYQPDTQYF. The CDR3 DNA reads TGTGCCAGCAGCAGAACTAGCGGGTACCAGCCAGATACGCAGTATTTT.

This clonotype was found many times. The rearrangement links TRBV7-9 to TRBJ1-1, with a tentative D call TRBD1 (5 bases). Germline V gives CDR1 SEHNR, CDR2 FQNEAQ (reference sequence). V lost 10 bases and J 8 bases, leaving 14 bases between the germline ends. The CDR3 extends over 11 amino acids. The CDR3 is CATGTAKEAFF. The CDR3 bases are TGTGCCACCGGGACGGCTAAAGAAGCTTTCTTT.

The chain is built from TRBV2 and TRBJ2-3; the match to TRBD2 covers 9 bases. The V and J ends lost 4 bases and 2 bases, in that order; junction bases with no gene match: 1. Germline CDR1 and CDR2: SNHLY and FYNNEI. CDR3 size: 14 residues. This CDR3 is CASSASGVTDTQYF. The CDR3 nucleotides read TGTGCCAGCAGTGCTAGCGGGGTCACAGATACGCAGTATTTT.

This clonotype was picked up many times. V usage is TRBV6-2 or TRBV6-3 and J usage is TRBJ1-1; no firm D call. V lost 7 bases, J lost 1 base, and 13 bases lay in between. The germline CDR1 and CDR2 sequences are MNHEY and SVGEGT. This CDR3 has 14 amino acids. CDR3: CASTEDRSNTEAFF. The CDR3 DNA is TGTGCCAGCACCGAAGATCGGTCGAACACTGAAGCTTTCTTT.

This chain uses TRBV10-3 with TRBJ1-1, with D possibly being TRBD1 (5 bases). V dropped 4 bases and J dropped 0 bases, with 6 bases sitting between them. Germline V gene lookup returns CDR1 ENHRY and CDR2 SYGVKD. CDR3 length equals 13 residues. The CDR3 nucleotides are TGTGCCATCAGTGTAGGGGTGAACACTGAAGCTTTCTTT. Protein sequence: CAISVGVNTEAFF.